This is a list of T cell receptor beta chains from one sample in a study of blood T cell repertoires in COVID-19. Only in-frame clones appear in the TCRdb table, and some are missing; sequencing was by immunoSEQ multiplex PCR. Found here are about 63,000 clones, around 84% of them singletons; the top ten hold 9% to 15%. The sequenced sample consisted of peripheral blood. These receptors all come from a human donor in a cohort sampled during active COVID-19. Both conserved end residues are part of each CDR3. The order of the fields is clone size, V gene, J gene, D gene, CDR3 protein, CDR3 DNA. A D gene is named only where the DNA matches it firmly. Where a row states a size, it is once, few, many or the class of an expanded clone; other rows omit it.

clone_size: -
v_call: TRBV28
j_call: TRBJ2-1
d_call: -
cdr3_aa: CASFRQGSNNEQFF
cdr3_nt: TGTGCCAGCTTTCGGCAGGGGTCCAACAATGAGCAGTTCTTC

clone_size: -
v_call: TRBV4-3
j_call: TRBJ2-1
d_call: TRBD2
cdr3_aa: CASSEGLAGVYSYNEQFF
cdr3_nt: TGCGCCAGCAGCGAAGGACTAGCGGGAGTTTACTCCTACAATGAGCAGTTCTTC

clone_size: -
v_call: TRBV6-5
j_call: TRBJ2-1
d_call: TRBD1
cdr3_aa: CASRRGQGYNEQFF
cdr3_nt: TGTGCCAGCAGAAGAGGACAGGGTTACAATGAGCAGTTCTTC

clone_size: -
v_call: TRBV6-5
j_call: TRBJ2-1
d_call: TRBD2
cdr3_aa: CASNSAGGDNEQFF
cdr3_nt: TGTGCCAGCAACTCGGCGGGAGGGGACAATGAGCAGTTCTTC

clone_size: -
v_call: TRBV19
j_call: TRBJ2-5
d_call: TRBD1
cdr3_aa: CASSTDLTGGPLWGQETQYF
cdr3_nt: TGTGCCAGTAGTACAGACCTGACAGGGGGCCCGCTCTGGGGCCAAGAGACCCAGTACTTC

clone_size: -
v_call: TRBV15
j_call: TRBJ1-5
d_call: -
cdr3_aa: CATSEPGQPLRPQHF
cdr3_nt: TGTGCCACCAGCGAACCGGGACAACCCCTCCGGCCCCAGCATTTT

clone_size: -
v_call: TRBV3-1/TRBV3-2
j_call: TRBJ2-3
d_call: TRBD2
cdr3_aa: CASSQDPLAGLYTQYF
cdr3_nt: TGTGCCAGCAGCCAAGATCCCCTAGCGGGACTCTATACGCAGTATTTT

clone_size: -
v_call: TRBV4-3
j_call: TRBJ2-5
d_call: TRBD2
cdr3_aa: CASSQYYSGSGGTQYF
cdr3_nt: TGCGCCAGCAGCCAATACTACAGCGGGAGCGGAGGGACCCAGTACTTC

clone_size: -
v_call: TRBV7-9
j_call: TRBJ2-1
d_call: -
cdr3_aa: CASSRPRGSSYNEQFF
cdr3_nt: TGTGCCAGCAGCCGCCCAAGGGGGAGCTCCTACAATGAGCAGTTCTTC

clone_size: -
v_call: TRBV19
j_call: TRBJ2-1
d_call: TRBD2
cdr3_aa: CASSMGLAGNSYNEQFF
cdr3_nt: TGTGCCAGTAGTATGGGTCTAGCGGGTAACTCCTACAATGAGCAGTTCTTC

clone_size: -
v_call: TRBV7-9
j_call: TRBJ2-1
d_call: TRBD2
cdr3_aa: CASTSLGGNEQFF
cdr3_nt: TGTGCCAGCACCTCGTTGGGGGGGAATGAGCAGTTCTTC

clone_size: -
v_call: TRBV24-1
j_call: TRBJ2-2
d_call: TRBD1
cdr3_aa: CATSDRDRTTGPGELFF
cdr3_nt: TGTGCCACCAGTGATCGGGACAGGACCACGGGGCCCGGGGAGCTGTTTTTT

clone_size: -
v_call: TRBV19
j_call: TRBJ1-2
d_call: -
cdr3_aa: CASGRAGIFSTYGYTF
cdr3_nt: TGTGCCAGTGGGCGGGCAGGAATCTTCTCGACATATGGCTACACCTTC

clone_size: -
v_call: TRBV11-2
j_call: TRBJ2-5
d_call: -
cdr3_aa: CASSLEGRVQETQYF
cdr3_nt: TGTGCCAGCAGCTTAGAAGGCAGGGTCCAAGAGACCCAGTACTTC

clone_size: -
v_call: TRBV12-3/TRBV12-4
j_call: TRBJ2-7
d_call: TRBD1
cdr3_aa: CASKQGDEYEQYF
cdr3_nt: TGTGCCAGCAAACAGGGGGACGAATACGAGCAGTACTTC

clone_size: -
v_call: TRBV5-6
j_call: TRBJ2-4
d_call: TRBD1
cdr3_aa: CASSYGQGAILAKNIQYF
cdr3_nt: TGTGCCAGCAGCTATGGACAGGGGGCGATTCTAGCCAAAAACATTCAGTACTTC

clone_size: -
v_call: TRBV4-2
j_call: TRBJ2-2
d_call: TRBD1
cdr3_aa: CASSPRDSINTGELFF
cdr3_nt: TGTGCCAGCAGCCCCCGGGACAGTATCAACACCGGGGAGCTGTTTTTT

clone_size: -
v_call: TRBV4-3
j_call: TRBJ2-1
d_call: -
cdr3_aa: CASSPRLVNEQFF
cdr3_nt: TGCGCCAGCAGCCCACGACTAGTGAATGAGCAGTTCTTC

clone_size: -
v_call: TRBV5-1
j_call: TRBJ1-1
d_call: -
cdr3_aa: CASSKGDMNTEAFF
cdr3_nt: TGCGCCAGCAGCAAAGGGGACATGAACACTGAAGCTTTCTTT

clone_size: -
v_call: TRBV7-9
j_call: TRBJ2-1
d_call: TRBD2
cdr3_aa: CASSPGGGPLYNEQFF
cdr3_nt: TGTGCCAGCAGCCCCGGGGGGGGGCCCCTCTACAATGAGCAGTTCTTC

clone_size: few
v_call: TRBV4-1
j_call: TRBJ2-7
d_call: -
cdr3_aa: CASSQGVTGSYEQYF
cdr3_nt: TGCGCCAGCAGCCAAGGAGTGACAGGCAGCTACGAGCAGTACTTC

clone_size: -
v_call: TRBV21-1
j_call: TRBJ2-1
d_call: -
cdr3_aa: CASSKGESGRFKNEQFF
cdr3_nt: TGTGCCAGCAGCAAAGGGGAAAGCGGGAGATTCAAAAATGAGCAGTTCTTC

clone_size: -
v_call: TRBV10-3
j_call: TRBJ1-2
d_call: TRBD1
cdr3_aa: CAISKGQGDDRYTF
cdr3_nt: TGTGCCATCAGTAAGGGACAGGGGGACGATCGCTACACCTTC

clone_size: -
v_call: TRBV19
j_call: TRBJ2-1
d_call: TRBD1
cdr3_aa: CASSPSTGDEQFF
cdr3_nt: TGTGCCAGTAGTCCCTCCACAGGGGATGAGCAGTTCTTC

clone_size: once
v_call: TRBV11-2
j_call: TRBJ1-2
d_call: -
cdr3_aa: CASSSYRGSTAYGYTF
cdr3_nt: TGTGCCAGCAGCTCATATAGGGGTAGTACCGCCTATGGCTACACCTTC

clone_size: once
v_call: TRBV28
j_call: TRBJ1-1
d_call: TRBD1
cdr3_aa: CASSLDRGNTEAFF
cdr3_nt: TGTGCCAGCAGTTTGGACAGGGGGAACACTGAAGCTTTCTTT

clone_size: once
v_call: TRBV6-5
j_call: TRBJ2-5
d_call: TRBD1
cdr3_aa: CASSINRGDKETQYF
cdr3_nt: TGTGCCAGCAGTATAAACAGGGGAGACAAAGAGACCCAGTACTTC

clone_size: -
v_call: TRBV27
j_call: TRBJ2-3
d_call: -
cdr3_aa: CASSKTAREDTQYF
cdr3_nt: TGTGCCAGCAGTAAGACAGCCCGCGAGGATACGCAGTATTTT

clone_size: -
v_call: TRBV5-4
j_call: TRBJ2-5
d_call: TRBD2
cdr3_aa: CASRGGIIQETQYF
cdr3_nt: TGTGCCAGCAGGGGGGGGATTATACAAGAGACCCAGTACTTC

clone_size: few
v_call: TRBV15
j_call: TRBJ1-5
d_call: -
cdr3_aa: CATSGYRQPQHF
cdr3_nt: TGTGCCACCAGCGGGTACAGGCAGCCCCAGCATTTT

clone_size: once
v_call: TRBV18
j_call: TRBJ1-1
d_call: TRBD1
cdr3_aa: CASSPRDRGNTEAFF
cdr3_nt: TGTGCCAGCTCACCACGGGACAGGGGGAACACTGAAGCTTTCTTT

clone_size: -
v_call: TRBV7-2
j_call: TRBJ1-5
d_call: TRBD1
cdr3_aa: CASSYEGARSNQPQHF
cdr3_nt: TGTGCCAGCAGCTACGAGGGGGCTCGGAGCAATCAGCCCCAGCATTTT

clone_size: -
v_call: TRBV6-4
j_call: TRBJ2-3
d_call: -
cdr3_aa: CASSDTTGEDTQYF
cdr3_nt: TGTGCCAGCAGTGACACCACGGGAGAAGATACGCAGTATTTT

clone_size: -
v_call: TRBV19
j_call: TRBJ1-5
d_call: TRBD1
cdr3_aa: CASTPGTGGNQPQHF
cdr3_nt: TGTGCCAGTACCCCAGGGACAGGGGGCAATCAGCCCCAGCATTTT

clone_size: -
v_call: TRBV6-6
j_call: TRBJ1-5
d_call: TRBD1
cdr3_aa: CASSYSRQGNQPQHF
cdr3_nt: TGTGCCAGCAGTTACTCGCGACAGGGGAATCAGCCCCAGCATTTT

clone_size: -
v_call: TRBV6-2/TRBV6-3
j_call: TRBJ1-1
d_call: -
cdr3_aa: CASSPWGWTEAFF
cdr3_nt: TGTGCCAGCAGCCCATGGGGCTGGACTGAAGCTTTCTTT

clone_size: -
v_call: TRBV4-1
j_call: TRBJ2-7
d_call: TRBD1
cdr3_aa: CASSQATGAKYEQYF
cdr3_nt: TGCGCCAGCAGCCAAGCCACAGGGGCGAAATACGAGCAGTACTTC

clone_size: -
v_call: TRBV6-2/TRBV6-3
j_call: TRBJ2-1
d_call: -
cdr3_aa: CASTPHLGSSYNEQFF
cdr3_nt: TGTGCCAGCACCCCCCACCTCGGGAGCTCCTACAATGAGCAGTTCTTC

clone_size: -
v_call: TRBV12-3/TRBV12-4
j_call: TRBJ2-5
d_call: TRBD2
cdr3_aa: CASSFEAGVVTDF
cdr3_nt: TGTGCCAGCAGTTTTGAGGCGGGAGTAGTTACGGACTTC

clone_size: -
v_call: TRBV19
j_call: TRBJ1-5
d_call: TRBD1
cdr3_aa: CASSLGTGNNQPQHF
cdr3_nt: TGTGCCAGTAGCCTCGGGACAGGAAACAATCAGCCCCAGCATTTT

clone_size: -
v_call: TRBV2
j_call: TRBJ2-4
d_call: -
cdr3_aa: CASSPTSTLSTF
cdr3_nt: TGTGCCAGCAGCCCTACTAGTACCCTCTCGACATTC

clone_size: -
v_call: TRBV5-6
j_call: TRBJ1-5
d_call: -
cdr3_aa: CASSLGPGNQPQHF
cdr3_nt: TGTGCCAGCAGCTTGGGTCCGGGCAATCAGCCCCAGCATTTT

clone_size: -
v_call: TRBV19
j_call: TRBJ2-1
d_call: -
cdr3_aa: CASSIESGTYSPYNEQFF
cdr3_nt: TGTGCCAGTAGTATAGAGAGCGGGACATACAGCCCCTACAATGAGCAGTTCTTC

clone_size: -
v_call: TRBV12-3/TRBV12-4
j_call: TRBJ1-1
d_call: -
cdr3_aa: CASSKQINTEAFF
cdr3_nt: TGTGCCAGCAGTAAACAGATAAACACTGAAGCTTTCTTT

clone_size: -
v_call: TRBV7-2
j_call: TRBJ2-7
d_call: TRBD2
cdr3_aa: CASSRTSGGAYEQYF
cdr3_nt: TGTGCCAGCAGCCGGACTAGCGGGGGGGCCTACGAGCAGTACTTC

clone_size: -
v_call: TRBV19
j_call: TRBJ1-4
d_call: -
cdr3_aa: CASSFTGHNEKLFF
cdr3_nt: TGTGCCAGTAGTTTTACAGGGCATAATGAAAAACTGTTTTTT

clone_size: -
v_call: TRBV27
j_call: TRBJ2-5
d_call: -
cdr3_aa: CASSSSIRETQYF
cdr3_nt: TGTGCCAGCAGTTCATCGATTCGGGAGACCCAGTACTTC

clone_size: -
v_call: TRBV6-5
j_call: TRBJ1-2
d_call: TRBD1
cdr3_aa: CASSHLQGLEGYTF
cdr3_nt: TGTGCCAGCAGTCACCTACAGGGGTTGGAGGGCTACACCTTC

clone_size: once
v_call: TRBV28
j_call: TRBJ1-5
d_call: -
cdr3_aa: CASGARTADNQPQHF
cdr3_nt: TGTGCCAGCGGCGCGAGGACAGCAGACAATCAGCCCCAGCATTTT

clone_size: -
v_call: TRBV9
j_call: TRBJ1-4
d_call: TRBD1
cdr3_aa: CASTPTGGDEKLFF
cdr3_nt: TGTGCCAGCACCCCGACAGGGGGGGATGAAAAACTGTTTTTT

clone_size: -
v_call: TRBV4-1
j_call: TRBJ1-5
d_call: -
cdr3_aa: CASSQVAGGAGNQPQHF
cdr3_nt: TGCGCCAGCAGCCAAGTCGCGGGGGGCGCGGGCAATCAGCCCCAGCATTTT

clone_size: -
v_call: TRBV20-1
j_call: TRBJ2-7
d_call: TRBD2
cdr3_aa: CSASGGLAGNHEQYF
cdr3_nt: TGCAGTGCTAGTGGGGGACTAGCGGGGAACCACGAGCAGTACTTC

clone_size: -
v_call: TRBV6-5
j_call: TRBJ2-7
d_call: TRBD1
cdr3_aa: CASSYLGQSYEQYF
cdr3_nt: TGTGCCAGCAGTTACCTGGGACAGTCCTACGAGCAGTACTTC

clone_size: -
v_call: TRBV4-3
j_call: TRBJ1-2
d_call: TRBD1
cdr3_aa: CASSQGTGGQGFYGYTF
cdr3_nt: TGCGCCAGCAGCCAAGGTACGGGGGGACAGGGATTCTATGGCTACACCTTC

clone_size: -
v_call: TRBV30
j_call: TRBJ1-3
d_call: TRBD1
cdr3_aa: CALTGGLHSGNTIYF
cdr3_nt: TGTGCCTTGACAGGGGGCCTCCACTCTGGAAACACCATATATTTT

clone_size: -
v_call: TRBV28
j_call: TRBJ1-4
d_call: -
cdr3_aa: CASSSKGIRGQTLNGKLFF
cdr3_nt: TGTGCCAGCAGTTCCAAAGGAATAAGGGGTCAGACCTTAAATGGAAAACTGTTTTTT

clone_size: -
v_call: TRBV19
j_call: TRBJ1-1
d_call: -
cdr3_aa: CASSIGASTEAFF
cdr3_nt: TGTGCCAGTAGTATCGGAGCGAGCACTGAAGCTTTCTTT